This TCR beta chain comes out of a study of cytomegalovirus exposure and HLA in healthy donors. This clone was recorded a few times. With 60 Vbeta and 13 Jbeta primers, the PCR was carried out. The assay was immunoSEQ multiplex PCR, and TCRdb's table has in-frame clones only and misses some. The sample has 100,000 to 150,000 clones, about 74% seen once. Germline V gene data show CDR1 as LNHNV and CDR2 as YYDKDF (reference sequence). The CDR3 extends over 16 amino acids. V shed 2 bases, J shed 4 bases, and the junction held 6 bases outside the gene matches. This chain uses TRBV15 with TRBJ1-1; 11 bases are a match to TRBD1. The sequence was collected from a man aged 25-45 years in good health and CMV-seronegative. The specimen sequenced was PBMCs. The CDR3 here is CATSRKSGTGGTEAFF. DNA of the CDR3: TGTGCCACCAGCAGAAAATCCGGGACAGGGGGCACTGAAGCTTTCTTT. Full variable domain (rest looked up from reference TRBV15 and TRBJ1-1): DAMVIQNPRYQVTQFGKPVTLSCSQTLNHNVMYWYQQKSSQAPKLLFHYYDKDFNNEADTPDNFQSRRPNTSFCFLDIRSPGLGDTAMYLCATSRKSGTGGTEAFFGQGTRLTVV.